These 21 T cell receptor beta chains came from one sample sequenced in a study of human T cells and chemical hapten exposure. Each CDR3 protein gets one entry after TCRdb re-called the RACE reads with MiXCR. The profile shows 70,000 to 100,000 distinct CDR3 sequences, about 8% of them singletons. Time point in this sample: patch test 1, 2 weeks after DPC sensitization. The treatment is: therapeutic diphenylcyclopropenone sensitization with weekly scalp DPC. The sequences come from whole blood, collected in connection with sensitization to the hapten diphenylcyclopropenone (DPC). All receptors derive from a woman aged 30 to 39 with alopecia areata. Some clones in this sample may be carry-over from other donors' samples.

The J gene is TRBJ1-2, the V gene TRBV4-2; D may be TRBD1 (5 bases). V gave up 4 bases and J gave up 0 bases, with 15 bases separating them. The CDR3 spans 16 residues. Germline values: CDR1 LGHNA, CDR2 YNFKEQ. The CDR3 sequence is CASSPRTGDSNYGYTF. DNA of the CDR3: TGTGCCAGCAGCCCTCGGACGGGGGATTCTAACTATGGCTACACCTTC.

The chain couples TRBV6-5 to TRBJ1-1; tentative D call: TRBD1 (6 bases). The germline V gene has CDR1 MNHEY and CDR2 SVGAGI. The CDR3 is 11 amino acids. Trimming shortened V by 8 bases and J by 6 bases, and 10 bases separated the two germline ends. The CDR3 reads CASSRGPEAFF. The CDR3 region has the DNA TGTGCCAGCTCGCGGGGGCCTGAAGCTTTCTTT.

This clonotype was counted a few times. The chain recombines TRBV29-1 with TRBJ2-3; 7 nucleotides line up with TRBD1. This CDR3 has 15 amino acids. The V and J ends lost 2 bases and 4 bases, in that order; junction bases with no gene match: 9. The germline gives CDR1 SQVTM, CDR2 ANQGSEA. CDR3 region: CSVETTGTAADTQYF. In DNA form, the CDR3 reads TGCAGCGTTGAAACCACCGGGACAGCGGCAGATACGCAGTATTTT.

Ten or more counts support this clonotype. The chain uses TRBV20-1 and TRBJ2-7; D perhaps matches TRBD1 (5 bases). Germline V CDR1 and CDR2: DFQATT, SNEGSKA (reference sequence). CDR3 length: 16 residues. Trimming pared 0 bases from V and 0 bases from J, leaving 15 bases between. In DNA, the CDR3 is TGCAGTGCTAGAGATCATCAGGGCCTAAGCTCCTACGAGCAGTACTTC. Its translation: CSARDHQGLSSYEQYF.

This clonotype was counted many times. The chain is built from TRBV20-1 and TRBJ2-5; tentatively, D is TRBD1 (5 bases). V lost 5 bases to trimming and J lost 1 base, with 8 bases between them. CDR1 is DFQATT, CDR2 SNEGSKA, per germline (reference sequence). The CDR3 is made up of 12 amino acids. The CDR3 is CSAPDSQETQYF. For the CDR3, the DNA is TGCAGTGCTCCAGACAGCCAAGAGACCCAGTACTTC.

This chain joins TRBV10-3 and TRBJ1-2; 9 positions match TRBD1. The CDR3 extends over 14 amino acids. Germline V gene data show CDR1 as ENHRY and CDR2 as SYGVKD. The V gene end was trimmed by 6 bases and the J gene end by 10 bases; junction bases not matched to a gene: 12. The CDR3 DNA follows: TGTGCCATCAGACCCGACAGGACAGGGGCGGTCTACACCTTC. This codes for CAIRPDRTGAVYTF.

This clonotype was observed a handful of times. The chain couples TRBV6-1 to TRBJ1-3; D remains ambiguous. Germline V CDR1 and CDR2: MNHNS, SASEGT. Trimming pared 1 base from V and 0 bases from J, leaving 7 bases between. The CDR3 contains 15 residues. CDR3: CASSEGGSSGNTIYF. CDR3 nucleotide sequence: TGTGCCAGCAGTGAAGGCGGGAGCTCTGGAAACACCATATATTTT.

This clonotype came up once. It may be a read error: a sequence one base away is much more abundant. The chain's CDR3 is CASGTGTPKPYNEQFF. CDR3 sequence (DNA): TGTGCCAGCGGCACCGGGACTCCCAAACCCTACAATGAGCAGTTCTTC. The chain couples TRBV12-3 or TRBV12-4 to TRBJ2-1; D may be TRBD2 (6 bases). The CDR3 spans 16 residues. The V end lost 8 bases, the J end lost 2 bases, and 19 bases lay between the germline ends.

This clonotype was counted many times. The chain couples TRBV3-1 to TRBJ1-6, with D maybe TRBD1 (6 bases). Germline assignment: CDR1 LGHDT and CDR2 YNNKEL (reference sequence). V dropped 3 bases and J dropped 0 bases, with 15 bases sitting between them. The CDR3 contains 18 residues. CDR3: CASSHVPGQISYNSPLHF. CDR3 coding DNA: TGTGCCAGCAGCCATGTACCTGGACAGATCTCCTATAATTCACCCCTCCACTTT.

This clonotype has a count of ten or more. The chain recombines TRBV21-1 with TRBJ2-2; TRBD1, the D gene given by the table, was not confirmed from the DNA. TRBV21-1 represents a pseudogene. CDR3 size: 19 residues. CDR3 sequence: CASTNRSSRGQANTGELFF. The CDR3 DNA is TGTGCCAGCACCAACCGGTCCTCAAGGGGACAGGCGAACACCGGGGAGCTGTTTTTT.

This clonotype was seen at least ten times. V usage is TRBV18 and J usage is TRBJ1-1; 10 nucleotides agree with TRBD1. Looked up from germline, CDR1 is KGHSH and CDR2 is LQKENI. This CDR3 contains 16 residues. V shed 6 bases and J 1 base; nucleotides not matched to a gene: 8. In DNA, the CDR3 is TGTGCCAGCTCGTTCCGGGACAGGGGCGAGAACACTGAAGCTTTCTTT. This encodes CASSFRDRGENTEAFF.

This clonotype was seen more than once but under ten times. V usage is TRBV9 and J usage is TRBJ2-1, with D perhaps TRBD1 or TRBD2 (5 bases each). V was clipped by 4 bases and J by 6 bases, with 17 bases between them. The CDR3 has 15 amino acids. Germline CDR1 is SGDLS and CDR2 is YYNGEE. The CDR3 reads CASSSGTSPSNEQFF. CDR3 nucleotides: TGTGCCAGCAGCTCAGGGACCAGTCCGTCCAATGAGCAGTTCTTC.

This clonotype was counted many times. CDR3: CASSLVPGQGDGELFF. The CDR3 bases are TGTGCCAGCAGCTTAGTTCCGGGACAGGGTGATGGGGAGCTGTTTTTT. V and J are TRBV7-6 and TRBJ2-2; 9 bases align to TRBD1. The CDR3 has 16 amino acids. Germline CDR1 SGHVS, CDR2 FNYEAQ. V trimming: 1 base; J trimming: 8 bases; junction bases outside the gene matches: 8.

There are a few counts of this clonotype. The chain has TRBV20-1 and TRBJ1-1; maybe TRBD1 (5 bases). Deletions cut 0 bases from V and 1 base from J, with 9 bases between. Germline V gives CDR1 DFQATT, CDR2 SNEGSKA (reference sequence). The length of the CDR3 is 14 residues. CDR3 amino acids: CSAREQDWNTEAFF. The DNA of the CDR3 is TGCAGTGCTAGAGAACAGGACTGGAACACTGAAGCTTTCTTT.

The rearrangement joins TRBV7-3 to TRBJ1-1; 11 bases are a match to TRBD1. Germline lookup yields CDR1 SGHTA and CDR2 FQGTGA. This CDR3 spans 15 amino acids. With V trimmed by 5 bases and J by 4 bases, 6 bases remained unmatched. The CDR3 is CASSQTGTGGTEAFF. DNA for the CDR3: TGTGCCAGCAGCCAAACCGGGACAGGGGGCACTGAAGCTTTCTTT. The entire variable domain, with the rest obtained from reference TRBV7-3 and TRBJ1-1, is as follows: GAGVSQTPSNKVTEKGKYVELRCDPISGHTALYWYRQSLGQGPEFLIYFQGTGAADDSGLPNDRFFAVRPEGSVSTLKIQRTERGDSAVYLCASSQTGTGGTEAFFGQGTRLTVV.

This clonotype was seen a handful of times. This CDR3 reads CASSPPGQGEKLFF. The CDR3 DNA sequence: TGCGCCAGCAGCCCGCCGGGACAGGGGGAAAAACTGTTTTTT. This chain links TRBV5-1 with TRBJ1-4; TRBD1 matches at 10 bases. The V segment lost 4 bases and the J segment 8 bases; nucleotides outside the gene matches: 5. CDR1 and CDR2 (germline): SGHRS, YFSETQ. This CDR3 has 14 amino acids.

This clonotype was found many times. As DNA, the CDR3 is TGTGCCATCAGTGAGTTTATAGTAAAGCTCAAATACGAGCAGTACTTC. Amino acid sequence: CAISEFIVKLKYEQYF. The chain uses TRBV10-3 and TRBJ2-7; D call uncertain. The CDR3 has 16 residues. Looked up from germline, CDR1 is ENHRY and CDR2 is SYGVKD. V was clipped by 1 base and J by 4 bases, with 17 bases between them.

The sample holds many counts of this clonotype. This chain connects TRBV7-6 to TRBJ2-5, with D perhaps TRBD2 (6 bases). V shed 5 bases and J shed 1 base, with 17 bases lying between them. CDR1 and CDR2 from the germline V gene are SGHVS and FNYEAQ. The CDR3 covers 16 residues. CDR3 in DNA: TGTGCCAGCAGCCTAGGCTTCGGTAGCGGCCAAGAGACCCAGTACTTC. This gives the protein CASSLGFGSGQETQYF.

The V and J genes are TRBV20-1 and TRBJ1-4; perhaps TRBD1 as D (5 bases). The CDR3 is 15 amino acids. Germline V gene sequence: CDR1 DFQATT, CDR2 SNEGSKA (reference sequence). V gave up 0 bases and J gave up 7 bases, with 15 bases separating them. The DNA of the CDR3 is TGCAGTGCTAGAGACCCGAGAGGGGTACGTGAAAAACTGTTTTTT. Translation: CSARDPRGVREKLFF.

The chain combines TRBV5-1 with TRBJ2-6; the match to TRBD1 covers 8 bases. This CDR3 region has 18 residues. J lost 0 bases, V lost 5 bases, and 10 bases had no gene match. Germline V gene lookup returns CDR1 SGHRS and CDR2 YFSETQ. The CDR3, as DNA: TGCGCCAGCAGGGACCCGGGACAGGTGATCTCTGGGGCCAACGTCCTGACTTTC. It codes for CASRDPGQVISGANVLTF.

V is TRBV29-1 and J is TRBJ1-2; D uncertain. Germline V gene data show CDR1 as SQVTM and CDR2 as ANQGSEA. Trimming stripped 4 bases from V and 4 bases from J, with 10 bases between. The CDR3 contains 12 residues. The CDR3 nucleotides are TGCAGCGTTGGCGCCTCGATCTATGGCTACACCTTC. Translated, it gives CSVGASIYGYTF.